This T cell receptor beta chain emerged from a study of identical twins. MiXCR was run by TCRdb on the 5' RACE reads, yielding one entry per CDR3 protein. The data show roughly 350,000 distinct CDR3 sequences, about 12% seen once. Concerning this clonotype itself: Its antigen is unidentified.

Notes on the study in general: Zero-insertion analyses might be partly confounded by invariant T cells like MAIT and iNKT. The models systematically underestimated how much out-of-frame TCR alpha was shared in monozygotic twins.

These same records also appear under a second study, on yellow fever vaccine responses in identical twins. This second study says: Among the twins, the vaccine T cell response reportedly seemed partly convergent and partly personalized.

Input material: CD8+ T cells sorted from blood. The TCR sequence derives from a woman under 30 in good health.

The CDR3 here is CASSTPISGGVDTQYF. DNA of the CDR3: TGTGCCAGCAGCACCCCGATTAGCGGGGGGGTCGATACGCAGTATTTT. V and J are TRBV7-9 and TRBJ2-3; 11 bases match TRBD2. The junction had 10 bases not matched to a gene; V was cut back by 5 bases and J by 6 bases. The CDR3 has 16 residues. Germline loops: CDR1 SEHNR, CDR2 FQNEAQ (reference sequence).